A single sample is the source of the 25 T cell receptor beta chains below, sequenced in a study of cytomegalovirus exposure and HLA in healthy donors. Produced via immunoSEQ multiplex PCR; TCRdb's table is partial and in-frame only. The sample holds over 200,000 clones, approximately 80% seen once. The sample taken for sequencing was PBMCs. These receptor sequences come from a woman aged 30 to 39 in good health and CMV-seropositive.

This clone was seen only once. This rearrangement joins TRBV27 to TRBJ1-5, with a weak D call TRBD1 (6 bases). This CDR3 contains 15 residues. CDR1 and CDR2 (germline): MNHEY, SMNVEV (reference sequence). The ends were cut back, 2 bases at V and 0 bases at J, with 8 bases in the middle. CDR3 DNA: TGTGCCAGCAGTTTAGGGGGCCTTAGCAATCAGCCCCAGCATTTT. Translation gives CASSLGGLSNQPQHF.

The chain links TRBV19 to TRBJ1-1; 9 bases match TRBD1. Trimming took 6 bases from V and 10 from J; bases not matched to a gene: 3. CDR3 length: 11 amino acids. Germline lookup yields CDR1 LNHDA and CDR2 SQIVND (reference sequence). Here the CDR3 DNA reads TGTGCCAGTAGGACGGGACAGGGAGCTTTCTTT. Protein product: CASRTGQGAFF.

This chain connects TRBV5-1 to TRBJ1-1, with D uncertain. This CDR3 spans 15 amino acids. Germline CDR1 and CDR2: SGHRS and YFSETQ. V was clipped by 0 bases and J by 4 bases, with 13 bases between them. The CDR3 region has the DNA TGCGCCAGCAGCTTGGGTTTCAGGTGGGTCACTGAAGCTTTCTTT. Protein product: CASSLGFRWVTEAFF.

The CDR3 DNA reads as TGCGCCAGCACTACAGGTGGTGGCTATGGCTACACCTTC. Translation: CASTTGGGYGYTF. This chain uses TRBV5-1 with TRBJ1-2, with a tentative D call TRBD1 (5 bases). Trimming took 6 bases from V and 4 from J, leaving 13 bases between them. CDR3 length: 13 residues. Germline loops: CDR1 SGHRS, CDR2 YFSETQ.

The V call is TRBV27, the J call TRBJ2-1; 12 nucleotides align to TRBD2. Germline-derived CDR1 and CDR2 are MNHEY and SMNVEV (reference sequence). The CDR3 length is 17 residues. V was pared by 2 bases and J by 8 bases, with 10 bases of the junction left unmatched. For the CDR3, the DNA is TGTGCCAGCAGTTTAACCAACGTCGCTAGCGGGAGGGATGAGCAGTTCTTC. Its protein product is CASSLTNVASGRDEQFF.

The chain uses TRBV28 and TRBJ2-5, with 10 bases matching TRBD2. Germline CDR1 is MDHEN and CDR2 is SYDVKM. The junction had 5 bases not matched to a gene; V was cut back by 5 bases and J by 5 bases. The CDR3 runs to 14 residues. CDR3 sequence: CASSLAGVRETQYF. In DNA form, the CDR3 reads TGTGCCAGCAGTCTAGCGGGAGTGAGGGAGACCCAGTACTTC. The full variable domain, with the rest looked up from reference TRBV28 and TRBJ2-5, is DVKVTQSSRYLVKRTGEKVFLECVQDMDHENMFWYRQDPGLGLRLIYFSYDVKMKEKGDIPEGYSVSREKKERFSLILESASTNQTSMYLCASSLAGVRETQYFGPGTRLLVL.

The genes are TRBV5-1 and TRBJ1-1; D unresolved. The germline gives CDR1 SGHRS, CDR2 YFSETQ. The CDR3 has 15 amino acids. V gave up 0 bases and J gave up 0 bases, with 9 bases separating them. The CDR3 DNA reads TGCGCCAGCAGCTTGGAGGACGGAATGAACACTGAAGCTTTCTTT. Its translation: CASSLEDGMNTEAFF.

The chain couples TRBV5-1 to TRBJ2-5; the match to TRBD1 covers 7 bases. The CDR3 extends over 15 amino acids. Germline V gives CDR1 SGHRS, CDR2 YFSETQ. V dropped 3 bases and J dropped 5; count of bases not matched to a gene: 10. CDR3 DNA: TGCGCCAGCAGCTCCGACAGGGAAGGAGGTGAGACCCAGTACTTC. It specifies CASSSDREGGETQYF.

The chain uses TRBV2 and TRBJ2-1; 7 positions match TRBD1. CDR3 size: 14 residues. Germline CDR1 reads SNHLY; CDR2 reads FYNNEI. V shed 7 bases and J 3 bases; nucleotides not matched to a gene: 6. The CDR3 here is CASTKQGYYNEQFF. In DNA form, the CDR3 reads TGTGCCAGCACCAAACAGGGGTACTACAATGAGCAGTTCTTC.

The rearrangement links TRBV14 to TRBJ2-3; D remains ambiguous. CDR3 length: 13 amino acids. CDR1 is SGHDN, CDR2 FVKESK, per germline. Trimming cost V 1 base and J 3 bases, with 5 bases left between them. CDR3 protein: CASSQVGTDTQYF. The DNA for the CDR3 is TGTGCCAGCAGCCAAGTTGGGACAGATACGCAGTATTTT. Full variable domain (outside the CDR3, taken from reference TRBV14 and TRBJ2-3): EAGVTQFPSHSVIEKGQTVTLRCDPISGHDNLYWYRRVMGKEIKFLLHFVKESKQDESGMPNNRFLAERTGGTYSTLKVQPAELEDSGVYFCASSQVGTDTQYFGPGTRLTVL.

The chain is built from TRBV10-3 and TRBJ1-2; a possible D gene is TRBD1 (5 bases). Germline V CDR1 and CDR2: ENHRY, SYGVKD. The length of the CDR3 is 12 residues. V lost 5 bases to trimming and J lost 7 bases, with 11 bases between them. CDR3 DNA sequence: TGTGCCATCAGTTTAAGGGACTCTGGCTACACCTTC. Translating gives CAISLRDSGYTF.

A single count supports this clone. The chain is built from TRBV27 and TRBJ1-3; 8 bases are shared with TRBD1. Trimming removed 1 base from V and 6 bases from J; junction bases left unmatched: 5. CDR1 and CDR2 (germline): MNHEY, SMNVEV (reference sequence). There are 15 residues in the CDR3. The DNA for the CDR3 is TGTGCCAGCAGTTTATGGGCACAGGGGGTAAACACCATATATTTT. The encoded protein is CASSLWAQGVNTIYF.

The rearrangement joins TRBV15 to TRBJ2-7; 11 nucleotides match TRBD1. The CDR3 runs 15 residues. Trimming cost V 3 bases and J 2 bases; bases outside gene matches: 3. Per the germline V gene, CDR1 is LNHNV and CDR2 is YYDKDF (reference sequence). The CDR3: CATSRGTGGAYEQYF. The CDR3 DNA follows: TGTGCCACCAGCAGGGGGACAGGGGGAGCCTACGAGCAGTACTTC.

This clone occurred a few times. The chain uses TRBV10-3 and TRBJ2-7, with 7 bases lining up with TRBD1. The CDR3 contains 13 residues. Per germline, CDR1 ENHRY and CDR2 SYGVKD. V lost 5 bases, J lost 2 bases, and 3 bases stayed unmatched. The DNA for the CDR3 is TGTGCCATCAGTCAGACAGGGACCTACGAGCAGTACTTC. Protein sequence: CAISQTGTYEQYF.

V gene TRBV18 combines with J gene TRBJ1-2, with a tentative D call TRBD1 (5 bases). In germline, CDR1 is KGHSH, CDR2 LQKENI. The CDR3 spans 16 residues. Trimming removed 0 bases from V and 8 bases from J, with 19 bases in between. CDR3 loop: CASSPPSARQGLGYTF. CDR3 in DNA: TGTGCCAGCTCACCACCGTCAGCGAGGCAGGGTTTGGGCTACACCTTC.

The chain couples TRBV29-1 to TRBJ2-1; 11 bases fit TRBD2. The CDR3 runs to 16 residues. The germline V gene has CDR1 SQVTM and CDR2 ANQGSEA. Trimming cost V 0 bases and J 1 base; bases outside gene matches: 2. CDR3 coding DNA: TGCAGCGTTGAAGATAGCGGGAGGGTGTCCTACAATGAGCAGTTCTTC. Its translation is CSVEDSGRVSYNEQFF.

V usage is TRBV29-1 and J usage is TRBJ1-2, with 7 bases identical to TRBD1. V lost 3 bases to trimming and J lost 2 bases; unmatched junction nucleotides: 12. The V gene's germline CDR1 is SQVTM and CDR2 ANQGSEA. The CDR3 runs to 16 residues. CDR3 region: CSVDPGTALNNYGYTF. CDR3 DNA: TGCAGCGTTGATCCCGGGACAGCACTAAACAACTATGGCTACACCTTC.

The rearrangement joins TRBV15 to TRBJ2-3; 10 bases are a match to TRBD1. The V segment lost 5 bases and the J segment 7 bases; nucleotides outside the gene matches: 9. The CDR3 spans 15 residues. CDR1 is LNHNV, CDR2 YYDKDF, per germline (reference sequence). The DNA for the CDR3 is TGTGCCACCAGCCTGGACAGGGGGGATACACATACGCAGTATTTT. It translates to CATSLDRGDTHTQYF. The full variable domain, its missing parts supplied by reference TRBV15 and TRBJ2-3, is DAMVIQNPRYQVTQFGKPVTLSCSQTLNHNVMYWYQQKSSQAPKLLFHYYDKDFNNEADTPDNFQSRRPNTSFCFLDIRSPGLGDTAMYLCATSLDRGDTHTQYFGPGTRLTVL.

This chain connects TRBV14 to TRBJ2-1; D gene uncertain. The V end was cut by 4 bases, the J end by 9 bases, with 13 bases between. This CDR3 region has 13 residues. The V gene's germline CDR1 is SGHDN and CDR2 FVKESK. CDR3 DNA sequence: TGTGCCAGCAGCCTCACCCTCGGAGTTGAGCAGTTCTTC. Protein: CASSLTLGVEQFF.

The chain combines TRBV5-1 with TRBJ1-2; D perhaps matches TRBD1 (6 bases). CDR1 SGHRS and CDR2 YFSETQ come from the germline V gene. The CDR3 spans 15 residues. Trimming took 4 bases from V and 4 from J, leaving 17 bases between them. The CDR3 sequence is CASSPLTGASYGYTF. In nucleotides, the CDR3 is TGCGCCAGCAGCCCTTTGACGGGGGCATCCTATGGCTACACCTTC.

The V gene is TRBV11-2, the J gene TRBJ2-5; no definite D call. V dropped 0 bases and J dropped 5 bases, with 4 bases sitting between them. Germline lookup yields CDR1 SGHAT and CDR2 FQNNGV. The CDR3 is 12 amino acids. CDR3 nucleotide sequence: TGTGCCAGCAGCTTAGATGAGGAGACCCAGTACTTC. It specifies CASSLDEETQYF.

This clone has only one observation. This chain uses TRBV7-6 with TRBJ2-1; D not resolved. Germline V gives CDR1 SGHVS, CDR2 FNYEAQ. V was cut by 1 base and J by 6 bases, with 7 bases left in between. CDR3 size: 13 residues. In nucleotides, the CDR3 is TGTGCCAGCAGCTTAGGATGGGGCAATGAGCAGTTCTTC. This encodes CASSLGWGNEQFF.

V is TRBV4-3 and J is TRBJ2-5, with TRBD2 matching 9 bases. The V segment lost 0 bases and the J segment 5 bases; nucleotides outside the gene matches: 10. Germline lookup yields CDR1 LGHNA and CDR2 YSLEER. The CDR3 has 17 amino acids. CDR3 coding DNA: TGCGCCAGCAGCCAAGATAAAGGTGGCGGGAGGGCCGAGACCCAGTACTTC. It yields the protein CASSQDKGGGRAETQYF.

The CDR3 is CASSASTGGNEQYF. The CDR3 DNA reads TGTGCCAGCAGTGCCTCGACAGGGGGGAACGAGCAGTACTTC. V usage is TRBV6-5 and J usage is TRBJ2-7; 9 positions agree with TRBD1. Germline loops: CDR1 MNHEY, CDR2 SVGAGI. The V and J ends lost 5 bases and 5 bases, in that order; junction bases with no gene match: 7. CDR3 length: 14 amino acids.

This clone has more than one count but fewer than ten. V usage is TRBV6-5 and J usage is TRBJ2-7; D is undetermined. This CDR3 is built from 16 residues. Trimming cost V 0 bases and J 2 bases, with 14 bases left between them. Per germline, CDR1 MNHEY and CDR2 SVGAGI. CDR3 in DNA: TGTGCCAGCAGTTACTCGGGGTCAGCGTCCACCTACGAGCAGTACTTC. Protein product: CASSYSGSASTYEQYF.